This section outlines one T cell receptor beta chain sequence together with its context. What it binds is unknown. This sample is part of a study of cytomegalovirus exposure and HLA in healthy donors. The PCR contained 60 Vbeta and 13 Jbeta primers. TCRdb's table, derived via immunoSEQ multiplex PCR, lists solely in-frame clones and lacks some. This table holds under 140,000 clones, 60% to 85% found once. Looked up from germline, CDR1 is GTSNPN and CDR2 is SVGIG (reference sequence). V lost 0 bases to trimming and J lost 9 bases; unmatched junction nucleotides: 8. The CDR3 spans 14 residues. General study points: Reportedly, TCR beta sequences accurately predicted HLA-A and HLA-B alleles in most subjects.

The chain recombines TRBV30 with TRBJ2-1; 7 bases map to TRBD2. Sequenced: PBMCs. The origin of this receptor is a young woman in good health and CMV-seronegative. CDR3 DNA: TGTGCCTGGAGTGTCCGCGGGGGTCGGGGTGAGCAGTTCTTC. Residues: CAWSVRGGRGEQFF.